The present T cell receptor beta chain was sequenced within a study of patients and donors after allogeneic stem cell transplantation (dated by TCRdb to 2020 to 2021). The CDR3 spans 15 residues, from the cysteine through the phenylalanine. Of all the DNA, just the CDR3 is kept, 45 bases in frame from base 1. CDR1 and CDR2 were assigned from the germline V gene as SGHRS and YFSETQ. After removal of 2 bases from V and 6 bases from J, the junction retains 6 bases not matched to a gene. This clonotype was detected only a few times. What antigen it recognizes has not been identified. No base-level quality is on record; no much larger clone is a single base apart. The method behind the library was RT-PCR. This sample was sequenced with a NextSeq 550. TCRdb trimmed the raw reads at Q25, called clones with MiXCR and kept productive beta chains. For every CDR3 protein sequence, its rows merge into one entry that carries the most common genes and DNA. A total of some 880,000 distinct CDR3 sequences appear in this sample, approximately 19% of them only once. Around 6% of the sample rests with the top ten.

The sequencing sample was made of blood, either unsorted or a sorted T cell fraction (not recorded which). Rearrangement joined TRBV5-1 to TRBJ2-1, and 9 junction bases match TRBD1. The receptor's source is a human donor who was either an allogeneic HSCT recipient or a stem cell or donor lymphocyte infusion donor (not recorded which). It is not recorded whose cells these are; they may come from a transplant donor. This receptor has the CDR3 CASSLDRQGGNEQFF. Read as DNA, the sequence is TGCGCCAGCAGCTTAGATCGACAGGGGGGCAATGAGCAGTTCTTC.